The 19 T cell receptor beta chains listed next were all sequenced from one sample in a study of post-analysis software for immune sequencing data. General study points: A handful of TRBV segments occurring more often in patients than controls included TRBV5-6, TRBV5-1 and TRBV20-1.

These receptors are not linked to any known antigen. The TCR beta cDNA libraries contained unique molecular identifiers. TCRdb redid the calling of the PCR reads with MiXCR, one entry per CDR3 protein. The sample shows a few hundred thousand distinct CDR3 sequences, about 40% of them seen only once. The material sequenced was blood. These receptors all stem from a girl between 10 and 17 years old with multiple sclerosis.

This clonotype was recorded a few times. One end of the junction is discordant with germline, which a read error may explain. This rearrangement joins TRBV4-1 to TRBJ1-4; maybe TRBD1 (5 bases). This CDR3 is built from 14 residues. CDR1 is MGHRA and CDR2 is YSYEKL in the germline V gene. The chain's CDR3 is CASSQEGANGKLFF. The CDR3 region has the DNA TGCGCCAGCAGCCAAGAAGGGGCGAATGGAAAACTGTTTTTT.

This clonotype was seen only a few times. CDR3 loop: CSAVSGRRGELFF. The CDR3 nucleotides read TGCAGTGCTGTCAGCGGGAGAAGAGGGGAGCTGTTTTTT. The J gene is TRBJ2-2, the V gene TRBV20-1; 8 nucleotides match TRBD2. Unmatched junction bases numbered 7, after V lost 5 bases and J lost 8 bases. Germline V gene data show CDR1 as DFQATT and CDR2 as SNEGSKA (reference sequence). The CDR3 is made up of 13 amino acids.

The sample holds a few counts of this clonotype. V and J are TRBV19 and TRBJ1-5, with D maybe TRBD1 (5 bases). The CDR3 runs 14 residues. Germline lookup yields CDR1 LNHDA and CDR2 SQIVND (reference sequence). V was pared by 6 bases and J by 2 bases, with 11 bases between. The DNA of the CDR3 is TGTGCCAGTAGGGGGCAGGGCGGCAATCAGCCCCAGCATTTT. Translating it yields CASRGQGGNQPQHF. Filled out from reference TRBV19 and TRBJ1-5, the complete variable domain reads DGGITQSPKYLFRKEGQNVTLSCEQNLNHDAMYWYRQDPGQGLRLIYYSQIVNDFQKGDIAEGYSVSREKKESFPLTVTSAQKNPTAFYLCASRGQGGNQPQHFGDGTRLSIL.

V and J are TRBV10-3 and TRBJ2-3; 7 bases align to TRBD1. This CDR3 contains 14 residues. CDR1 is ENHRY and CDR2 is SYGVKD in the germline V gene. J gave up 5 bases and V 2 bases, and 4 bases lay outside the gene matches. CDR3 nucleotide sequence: TGTGCCATCAGTGAGGGGCCAGGGGGAGATACGCAGTATTTT. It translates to CAISEGPGGDTQYF.

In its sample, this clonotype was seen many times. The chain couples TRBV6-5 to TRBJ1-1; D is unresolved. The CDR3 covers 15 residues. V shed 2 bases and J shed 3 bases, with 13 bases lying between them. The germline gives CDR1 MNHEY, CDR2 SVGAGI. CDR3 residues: CASSYSQTLDTEAFF. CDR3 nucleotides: TGTGCCAGCAGTTACAGCCAGACCCTGGACACTGAAGCTTTCTTT.

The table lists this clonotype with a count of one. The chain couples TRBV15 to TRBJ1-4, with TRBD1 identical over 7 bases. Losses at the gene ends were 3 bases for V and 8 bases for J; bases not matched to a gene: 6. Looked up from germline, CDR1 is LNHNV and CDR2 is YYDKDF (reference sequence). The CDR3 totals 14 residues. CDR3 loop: CATSRNPGGEKLFF. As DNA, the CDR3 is TGTGCCACCAGCAGGAACCCAGGGGGAGAAAAACTGTTTTTT.

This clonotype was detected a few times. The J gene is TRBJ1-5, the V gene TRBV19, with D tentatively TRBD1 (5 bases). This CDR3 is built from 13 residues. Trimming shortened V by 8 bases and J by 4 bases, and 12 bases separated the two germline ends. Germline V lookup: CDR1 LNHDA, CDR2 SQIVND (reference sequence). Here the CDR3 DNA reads TGTGCCAGTGGGGGGACGGGGAATCAGCCCCAGCATTTT. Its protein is CASGGTGNQPQHF.

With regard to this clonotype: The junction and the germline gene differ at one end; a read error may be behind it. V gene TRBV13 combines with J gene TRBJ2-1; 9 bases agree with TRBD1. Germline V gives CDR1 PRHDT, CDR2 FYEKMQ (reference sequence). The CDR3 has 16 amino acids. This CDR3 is CASSSSRDRVYNEQFF. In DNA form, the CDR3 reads TGCGCCAGCAGCTCATCCCGGGACAGGGTCTACAATGAGCAGTTCTTC.

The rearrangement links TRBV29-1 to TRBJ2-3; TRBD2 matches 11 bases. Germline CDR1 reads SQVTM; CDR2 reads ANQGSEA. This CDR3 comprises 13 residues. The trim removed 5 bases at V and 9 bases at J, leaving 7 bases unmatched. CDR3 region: CSVRRLAGYTQYF. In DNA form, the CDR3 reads TGCAGCGTTAGAAGACTAGCGGGGTACACGCAGTATTTT.

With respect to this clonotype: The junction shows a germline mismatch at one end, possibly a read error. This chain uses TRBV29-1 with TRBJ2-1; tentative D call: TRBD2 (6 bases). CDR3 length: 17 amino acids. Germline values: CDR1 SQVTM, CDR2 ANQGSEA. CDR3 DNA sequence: TGCAGCGTCGCCGGGACTGGCGGGGCCCAACCGAGGGATGAGCGGTTCTTC. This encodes CSVAGTGGAQPRDERFF.

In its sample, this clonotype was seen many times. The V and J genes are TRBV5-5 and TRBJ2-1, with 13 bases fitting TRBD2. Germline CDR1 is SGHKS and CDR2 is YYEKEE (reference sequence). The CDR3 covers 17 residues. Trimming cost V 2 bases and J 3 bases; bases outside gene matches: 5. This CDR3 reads CASSFGLAGEYYNEQFF. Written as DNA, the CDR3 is TGTGCCAGCAGCTTCGGACTAGCGGGAGAGTACTACAATGAGCAGTTCTTC.

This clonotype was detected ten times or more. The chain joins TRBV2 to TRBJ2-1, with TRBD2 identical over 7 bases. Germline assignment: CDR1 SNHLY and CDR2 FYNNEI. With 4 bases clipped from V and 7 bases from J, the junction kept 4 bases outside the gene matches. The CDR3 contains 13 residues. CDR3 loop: CASSASLANEQFF. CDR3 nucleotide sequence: TGTGCCAGCAGTGCGTCACTAGCGAATGAGCAGTTCTTC. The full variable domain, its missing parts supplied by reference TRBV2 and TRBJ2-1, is EPEVTQTPSHQVTQMGQEVILRCVPISNHLYFYWYRQILGQKVEFLVSFYNNEISEKSEIFDDQFSVERPDGSNFTLKIRSTKLEDSAMYFCASSASLANEQFFGPGTRLTVL.

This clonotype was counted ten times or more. The CDR3 spells CASSYASGGYNEQFF. The CDR3 DNA reads as TGTGCCAGCAGTTACGCTAGCGGGGGGTACAATGAGCAGTTCTTC. This sequence joins TRBV6-2 or TRBV6-3 and TRBJ2-1, with 11 positions matching TRBD2. From germline, CDR1 is MNHEY and CDR2 SVGEGT. This CDR3 is 15 amino acids long. V shed 2 bases, J shed 4 bases, and the junction held 1 base outside the gene matches.

CDR3 sequence: CAISEGRGQGSGEQYF. In DNA, the CDR3 is TGTGCCATCAGTGAAGGACGCGGACAGGGTAGTGGGGAGCAGTACTTC. The chain joins TRBV10-3 to TRBJ2-5; the match to TRBD1 covers 8 bases. The CDR3 sequence is 16 residues long. The V gene's germline CDR1 is ENHRY and CDR2 SYGVKD. Losses at the gene ends were 3 bases for V and 11 bases for J; bases not matched to a gene: 17.

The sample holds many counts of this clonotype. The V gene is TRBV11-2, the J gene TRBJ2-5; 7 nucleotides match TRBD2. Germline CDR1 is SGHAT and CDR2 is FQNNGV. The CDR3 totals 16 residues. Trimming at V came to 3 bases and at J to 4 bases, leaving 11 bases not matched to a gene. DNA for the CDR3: TGTGCCAGCAGCTTGGGTTGGGCGGGAGCCAGAGAGACCCAGTACTTC. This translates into CASSLGWAGARETQYF.

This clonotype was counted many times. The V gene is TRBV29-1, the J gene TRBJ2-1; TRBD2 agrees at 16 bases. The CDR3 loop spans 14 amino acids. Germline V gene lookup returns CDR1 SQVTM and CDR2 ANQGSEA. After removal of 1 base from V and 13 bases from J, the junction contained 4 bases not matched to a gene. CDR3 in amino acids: CSVEGGTSGRAQFF. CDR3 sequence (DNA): TGCAGCGTTGAAGGAGGGACTAGCGGGAGGGCACAGTTCTTC.

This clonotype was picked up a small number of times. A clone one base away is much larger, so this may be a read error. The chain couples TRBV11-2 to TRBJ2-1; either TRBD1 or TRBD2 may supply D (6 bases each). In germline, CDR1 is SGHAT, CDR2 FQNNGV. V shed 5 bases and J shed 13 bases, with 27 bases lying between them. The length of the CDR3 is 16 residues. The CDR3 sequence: CASSLGGPGTRETQFF. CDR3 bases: TGTGCCAGCAGCCTAGGGGGGCCGGGGACGAGGGAGACCCAGTTCTTC.

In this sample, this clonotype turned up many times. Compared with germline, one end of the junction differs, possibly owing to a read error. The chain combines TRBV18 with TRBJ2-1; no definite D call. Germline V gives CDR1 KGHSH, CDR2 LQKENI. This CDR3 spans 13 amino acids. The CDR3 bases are TGTGCCAGCTCACGGGTCCTCTACCATGAGCAGTTCTTC. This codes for CASSRVLYHEQFF.

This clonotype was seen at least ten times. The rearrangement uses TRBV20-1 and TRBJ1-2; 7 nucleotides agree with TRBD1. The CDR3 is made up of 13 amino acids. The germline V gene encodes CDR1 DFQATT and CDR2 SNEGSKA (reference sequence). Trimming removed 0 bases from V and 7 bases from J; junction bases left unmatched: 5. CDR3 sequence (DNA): TGCAGTGCTAGAGATCTGGCAGGGGGTGGCTACACCTTC. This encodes CSARDLAGGGYTF.